What follows describes a single T cell receptor (beta chain). It has no known antigen specificity. Base qualities are not at hand, and no much larger clone is one base apart. The same CDR3 arises from other DNA sequences in this sample as well. The CDR3 goes from the cysteine to the phenylalanine over 13 residues. Only the CDR3 DNA is retained, 39 bases long and in frame from the first base. V loses 2 bases of germline sequence and J loses 2 bases, and the interval between the two ends is 5 bases. Looking up the germline V gene (reference sequence) yields CDR1 WNHNN and CDR2 SYGVQD. The donors were healthy, HIV-negative adults with no recently reported acute infections or vaccinations. Every donor was a Caucasian adult residing in Nashville, Tennessee, USA. CD4+ T cells were enriched through magnetic negative selection, after which naive cells were positively selected on CD45RA and the remaining negative fraction served as the memory subset. After blood collection by leukapheresis, PBMCs were isolated using Ficoll-Histopaque density gradient centrifugation and then cryopreserved in the vapor phase of liquid nitrogen. Analytical flow cytometry was used to check the purity and quantity of each magnetically sorted T cell population. Genomic DNA was isolated from each sorted fraction and quantified by UV absorbance on a Nanodrop 2000c.

The sample comes from a study of shared clonotypes between healthy human individuals (TCRdb year 2020). Regarding the study in general: Three men and two women, aged 18 to 49 years, made up the cohort. Different laboratories and diverse techniques were used to prepare libraries and sequence TCR repertoires, to increase sequencing depth and limit assay-specific biases. Per donor, three plates each were used for CD4 naive and CD4 memory, two for CD8 naive, and one for CD8 memory. Blood TCR repertoires of about five healthy adults were deeply sequenced to estimate repertoire size and the extent of clonotype sharing between individuals. Per donor, leukapheresis produced somewhere between about 0.94 and 9.5 billion PBMCs. The investigation overall reported the following: Naive subsets generally had larger estimated clonotype richness than memory subsets did. Higher generation probabilities were observed for clonotypes shared by all four sorted-subset donors than for non-shared clonotypes. Based on pairwise subsampling, the degree of clonotype sharing among donors was expected to be affected by sequencing depth. Sampling was restricted to blood, and TCR repertoires in tissues likely differ from the TCR repertoires found in blood. Because the study included only a small number of donors, the genetic and exposure-history diversity represented was limited. Incomplete sequencing was indicated by rarefaction of sorted-subset datasets, despite the large sequencing depth. When four donors were compared, the shared fraction of clonotypes was about 5% for naive CD4, around 3.6% for naive CD8, 2% to 2.5% for memory CD4, and 0.4% for memory CD8.

Using the deep immunoSEQ assay, multiplex PCR amplified TCR CDR3 regions from genomic DNA. Extracted genomic DNA from each cell subset was spread evenly across all wells of several immunoSEQ 96-well plates, with each plate serving as a replicate. For sorted subsets, each replicate PCR was loaded with approximately 0.2 ug genomic DNA, equivalent to some 27,000 T cell genomes. Purified libraries were measured with a Qubit 3.0 fluorometer, size-checked on a Bioanalyzer 2100, and measured again with the KAPA Library Quantification kit. Each immunoSEQ 96-well plate was sequenced on its own single-read 150-cycle Illumina NextSeq 550 flow cell. The study's own analysis went as follows. Because the immunoSEQ output held only junctional sequences and lacked quality scores, the filtering could not match the filtering applied to full-length reads. Sequences were annotated with PyIR, a Python wrapper for IgBLAST v1.9, and V/J genes and CDR3 were assigned using IMGT germline references. Any read was removed if the V/J assignment was weak (E-value above 1e-6), the CDR3 was missing, or the read contained stop codons, out-of-frame junctions, or ambiguous translated residues. V3J clonotypes were defined by identical inferred V gene, J gene, and CDR3 amino acid sequence. To compute the percentage overlap between repertoires, the number of shared unique clonotypes was divided by the size of the smaller repertoire. Richness of each repertoire was evaluated using RTK rarefaction, the Chao1 estimator, and Recon v2.1 estimates of unobserved clonotypes. OLGA was used to compute generation probabilities for all TCRbeta clonotypes that the gDNA method yielded from several donors. The source is immuneACCESS, and TCRdb retained only in-frame sequences with V and J called. Part of the clones is not carried over; for the studies checked, unresolved V genes explain less than half of this, and the remainder is unexplained. That table supplies the V and J calls and clone size; D and trimming were determined from the DNA. Present in this sample are more than 2 million clones, about 94% of which were seen just once. The ten most abundant clones make up 0.1% to 0.15% of the sample.

Recombination joined TRBV10-1 with TRBJ2-3; too little of a D gene remains to name it. Sequences were obtained from naive CD4+ T cells sorted from blood. The sample's cell subset or site label is to be understood as: CD45RA+ positively selected. This clonotype was sampled from a man aged 18 to 29 in good health. The DNA is TGCGCCAGCAGTGAGGGCAACACAGATACGCAGTATTTT. This sequence encodes CASSEGNTDTQYF.